What follows are 31 T cell receptor beta chains derived from one specimen sequenced in a study of T cell repertoires in cytomegalovirus infection. What these receptors recognize is not known. In TCRdb, the reads were re-called with MiXCR into one record per CDR3 protein. This sample carries a few hundred thousand distinct CDR3 sequences, roughly 34% of them seen once, and the ten largest clones take under 20%. The material was cultured PBMCs, obtained from culture after CMV antigen stimulation. These receptors were taken from a human donor in good health (CMV status not recorded). Some clones in this sample may be carry-over from other donors' samples.

This chain links TRBV28 with TRBJ2-7, with 7 bases that match TRBD1. This CDR3 is 15 amino acids long. Trimming removed 4 bases from V and 3 bases from J; junction bases left unmatched: 9. CDR1 MDHEN and CDR2 SYDVKM come from the germline V gene. The CDR3 loop reads CASSSRGKGRYEQYV. CDR3 coding DNA: TGTGCCAGCAGTTCCAGGGGGAAGGGTCGCTACGAGCAGTACGTC.

A few counts support this clonotype. The chain recombines TRBV6-1 with TRBJ2-7; 10 bases fit TRBD1. The CDR3 extends over 15 amino acids. The germline V gene has CDR1 MNHNS and CDR2 SASEGT. The V and J ends lost 6 bases and 5 bases, in that order; junction bases with no gene match: 10. The CDR3 sequence is CASSPTGQGLHEQYV. The CDR3 region has the DNA TGTGCCAGCAGCCCTACGGGACAGGGGCTTCACGAGCAGTACGTC.

The rearrangement links TRBV2 to TRBJ2-1; D tentatively fits TRBD1 or TRBD2 (6 bases each). V dropped 6 bases and J dropped 6 bases, with 15 bases sitting between them. CDR3 length equals 14 residues. Germline V gene sequence: CDR1 SNHLY, CDR2 FYNNEI. The CDR3 spells CASRRGTYFNEQFF. The CDR3 DNA reads TGTGCCAGCAGGAGGGGGACTTACTTCAATGAGCAGTTCTTC.

The chain employs TRBV12-3 or TRBV12-4 and TRBJ2-7; tentatively, D is TRBD1 (6 bases). The V and J ends lost 5 bases and 1 base respectively, with 12 bases between them. This CDR3 is 14 amino acids long. The CDR3 coding sequence is TGTGCCAGCAGTGGGGACATAAGGTCCTACGAGCAGTACTTC. It codes for CASSGDIRSYEQYF.

This clonotype was recorded many times. This chain joins TRBV7-2 and TRBJ2-6; 11 bases match TRBD2. V lost 1 base, J lost 4 bases, and 9 bases stayed unmatched. The CDR3 is made up of 19 amino acids. Germline V gene data show CDR1 as SGHTA and CDR2 as FQGNSA. The CDR3: CASSLVAGLAVRGANVLTF. As DNA, the CDR3 is TGTGCCAGCAGCTTAGTGGCGGGACTAGCGGTGAGGGGGGCCAACGTCCTGACTTTC.

This clonotype was counted a few times. The gene calls are TRBV5-1 and TRBJ1-4; 10 bases align to TRBD1. Germline V CDR1 and CDR2: SGHRS, YFSETQ. V lost 3 bases to trimming and J lost 3 bases; unmatched junction nucleotides: 2. The CDR3 is 15 residues long. DNA of the CDR3: TGCGCCAGCAGCTCCGGGACAGGGGCTAATGAAAAACTGTTTTTT. Encoded protein: CASSSGTGANEKLFF.

V is TRBV4-1 and J is TRBJ2-7; 12 positions agree with TRBD1. J lost 7 bases, V lost 4 bases, and 14 bases had no gene match. The CDR3 runs 17 residues. CDR1 is MGHRA and CDR2 is YSYEKL in the germline V gene. CDR3 sequence (DNA): TGCGCCAGCAGCCCGAGGGACAGGGGGCAAGAATCTCGGGAGCAGTACTTC. This translates into CASSPRDRGQESREQYF.

This clonotype was observed a few times. The V gene is TRBV12-3 or TRBV12-4, the J gene TRBJ1-3; possible D gene TRBD1, 5 bases. With 5 bases removed from V and 0 bases from J, the gap between germline ends came to 11 bases. CDR3 length: 15 residues. CDR3 nucleotide sequence: TGTGCCAGCAGTCCAGGACACTTCTCTGGAAACACCATATATTTT. Its protein is CASSPGHFSGNTIYF.

V gene TRBV19 combines with J gene TRBJ1-6, with D unresolved. Germline V CDR1 and CDR2: LNHDA, SQIVND (reference sequence). V was pared by 0 bases and J by 7 bases, with 10 bases between. This CDR3 spans 15 amino acids. The CDR3 region has the DNA TGTGCCAGTAGTATAGAGGCAGCCCTGAATTCACCCCTCCACTTT. The encoded protein is CASSIEAALNSPLHF.

The rearrangement uses TRBV4-2 and TRBJ2-7, with a weak D call TRBD2 (5 bases). This CDR3 is 16 amino acids long. Germline V gene sequence: CDR1 LGHNA, CDR2 YNFKEQ. V lost 0 bases and J 4 bases, leaving 16 bases between the germline ends. DNA for the CDR3: TGTGCCAGCAGCCAAGACCAAGGACGGGGAAAATACGAGCAGTACTTC. Translating gives CASSQDQGRGKYEQYF.

This rearrangement joins TRBV24-1 to TRBJ1-5; 10 bases match TRBD1. Germline trimming cut 4 bases from V and 9 bases from J; bases unmatched to any gene: 8. The CDR3 extends over 15 amino acids. Looked up from germline, CDR1 is KGHDR and CDR2 is SFDVKD. For the CDR3, the DNA is TGTGCCACCAGTGACCGGACAGGGGGGGTTGGGCCCCAGCATTTT. Amino acids: CATSDRTGGVGPQHF.

This chain links TRBV10-3 with TRBJ1-1, with D possibly TRBD1 on 6 matching bases. Germline V gene lookup returns CDR1 ENHRY and CDR2 SYGVKD. V was shortened by 3 bases and J by 11 bases, with 19 bases between the two germline ends. There are 14 residues in the CDR3. The CDR3 sequence: CAISDVGQPSDAFF. The CDR3, as DNA: TGTGCCATCAGTGACGTTGGACAGCCATCCGATGCTTTCTTT.

The rearrangement joins TRBV28 to TRBJ2-3, with a possible D match to TRBD2 (7 bases). The length of the CDR3 is 15 residues. Trimming took 6 bases from V and 3 from J, leaving 16 bases between them. Germline loops: CDR1 MDHEN, CDR2 SYDVKM. In DNA, the CDR3 is TGTGCCAGCAGCCCGACCGGGGGGCCAACAGATACGCAGTATTTT. Amino acids: CASSPTGGPTDTQYF. The full variable domain, its missing parts supplied by reference TRBV28 and TRBJ2-3, is DVKVTQSSRYLVKRTGEKVFLECVQDMDHENMFWYRQDPGLGLRLIYFSYDVKMKEKGDIPEGYSVSREKKERFSLILESASTNQTSMYLCASSPTGGPTDTQYFGPGTRLTVL.

The genes are TRBV7-4 and TRBJ2-2; D is unclear. Germline CDR1 SGHVT, CDR2 SQSDAQ. CDR3 length: 13 residues. V was cut by 8 bases and J by 1 base, with 8 bases left in between. CDR3 amino acids: CASDDLNTGELFF. The CDR3 nucleotides are TGTGCCAGCGACGACTTGAACACCGGGGAGCTGTTTTTT. Looking up the rest from reference TRBV7-4 and TRBJ2-2 gives the full variable domain: GAGVSQSPRYKVAKRGRDVALRCDSISGHVTLYWYRQTLGQGSEVLTYSQSDAQRDKSGRPSGRFSAERPERSVSTLKIQRTEQGDSAVYLCASDDLNTGELFFGEGSRLTVL.

This clonotype was observed a few times. This chain links TRBV4-1 with TRBJ2-1; D gene uncertain. The V end was cut by 0 bases, the J end by 0 bases, with 9 bases between. Germline CDR1 and CDR2: MGHRA and YSYEKL. There are 16 residues in the CDR3. CDR3 DNA sequence: TGCGCCAGCAGCCAAGAAAGACAAAGCTCCTACAATGAGCAGTTCTTC. Translated: CASSQERQSSYNEQFF.

The rearrangement uses TRBV5-1 and TRBJ1-6; tentatively, D is TRBD1 (5 bases). CDR3 length: 15 amino acids. V was shortened by 0 bases and J by 10 bases, with 14 bases between the two germline ends. From germline, CDR1 is SGHRS and CDR2 YFSETQ. The CDR3 reads CASSLEWQGDSPLHF. CDR3 coding DNA: TGCGCCAGCAGCTTGGAGTGGCAGGGAGACTCACCCCTCCACTTT.

As regards this clonotype: An end of the junction does not agree with germline; a read error may underlie this. CDR3 coding DNA: TGTGCCAGCAGTTTTTCAGGGACTGGAATCACCATATATTTT. As protein: CASSFSGTGITIYF. The rearrangement joins TRBV12-3 or TRBV12-4 to TRBJ1-3, with a possible D match to TRBD1 (5 bases). The CDR3 has 14 amino acids.

This chain joins TRBV5-1 and TRBJ1-4, with 8 bases identical to TRBD1. The CDR3 runs 17 residues. Per the germline V gene, CDR1 is SGHRS and CDR2 is YFSETQ. Unmatched junction bases numbered 10, after V lost 0 bases and J lost 6 bases. CDR3 in DNA: TGCGCCAGCAGCTTGGGGTTAGAAACAGGGGGAGATGAAAAACTGTTTTTT. This encodes CASSLGLETGGDEKLFF.

The chain couples TRBV7-9 to TRBJ2-1, with TRBD2 matching over 8 bases. The V and J ends lost 5 bases and 8 bases, in that order; junction bases with no gene match: 8. This CDR3 contains 14 residues. Germline V gene data show CDR1 as SEHNR and CDR2 as FQNEAQ (reference sequence). The CDR3: CASSGTSGIDEQFF. In DNA, the CDR3 is TGTGCCAGCAGCGGGACTAGTGGGATCGATGAGCAGTTCTTC.

This chain joins TRBV7-9 and TRBJ1-2, with 7 bases lining up with TRBD1. V lost 6 bases, J lost 5 bases, and 21 bases stayed unmatched. The CDR3 consists of 18 residues. CDR1 and CDR2 from the germline V gene are SEHNR and FQNEAQ (reference sequence). CDR3 sequence reads: CASSTDQDRTNFGYGYTF. In DNA, the CDR3 is TGTGCCAGCAGTACAGACCAGGACAGGACAAATTTCGGGTATGGCTACACCTTC.

The CDR3 bases are TGTGCCAGCAGCTACGGTAACTCGGGGGGTGGTGAGCAGTTCTTC. This sequence encodes CASSYGNSGGGEQFF. The rearrangement links TRBV7-6 to TRBJ2-1; 7 nucleotides align to TRBD2. The V and J ends lost 4 bases and 9 bases, in that order; junction bases with no gene match: 12. The CDR3 contains 15 residues. Germline V CDR1 and CDR2: SGHVS, FNYEAQ.

V usage is TRBV24-1 and J usage is TRBJ2-1; 7 nucleotides align to TRBD2. V shed 9 bases, J shed 9 bases, and the junction held 16 bases outside the gene matches. The CDR3 has 15 amino acids. The germline V gene encodes CDR1 KGHDR and CDR2 SFDVKD. CDR3 loop: CATGVAGEGGSEQFF. The CDR3 bases are TGTGCCACCGGTGTGGCGGGAGAAGGTGGCAGTGAGCAGTTCTTC.

In its sample, this clonotype was seen once. The chain combines TRBV5-3 with TRBJ2-1; D is ambiguous. TRBV5-3 is an open reading frame, and its role is uncertain. Trimming removed 3 bases at V and 0 bases at J, with 19 bases between. The CDR3 has 18 amino acids. The CDR3 reads CARSSLEAERSSYNEQFF. The CDR3 bases are TGTGCCAGAAGCTCACTTGAGGCGGAACGAAGCTCCTACAATGAGCAGTTCTTC.

This clonotype showed up just a few times. This chain uses TRBV6-2 or TRBV6-3 with TRBJ1-5, with D perhaps matching TRBD1 (6 bases). V gave up 5 bases and J gave up 7 bases, with 12 bases separating them. The CDR3 has 13 residues. Germline CDR1 reads MNHEY; CDR2 reads SVGEGT. The CDR3 reads CASSQGYGQPQHF. The CDR3 coding sequence is TGTGCCAGCAGTCAGGGGTACGGGCAGCCCCAGCATTTT.

This chain connects TRBV5-1 to TRBJ2-1, with 10 bases identical to TRBD2. From germline, CDR1 is SGHRS and CDR2 YFSETQ. This CDR3 has 16 amino acids. Trimming at V came to 3 bases and at J to 2 bases, leaving 5 bases not matched to a gene. The CDR3 protein is CASSSSGGAPYNEQFF. In nucleotides, the CDR3 is TGCGCCAGCAGCTCTAGCGGGGGAGCCCCCTACAATGAGCAGTTCTTC.

CDR3 in amino acids: CASSIYYLTGTSGSYEQFF. The DNA for the CDR3 is TGTGCCAGCAGCATCTACTACTTGACCGGGACTAGCGGGAGTTATGAGCAGTTCTTC. The rearrangement uses TRBV6-1 and TRBJ2-1; 14 bases align to TRBD2. Germline CDR1 MNHNS, CDR2 SASEGT. This CDR3 spans 19 amino acids. V was pared by 6 bases and J by 8 bases, with 18 bases of the junction left unmatched.

This clonotype was recorded at least ten times. The gene calls are TRBV4-2 and TRBJ1-2; TRBD1 agrees at 12 bases. This CDR3 is built from 15 residues. V shed 0 bases, J shed 7 bases, and the junction held 3 bases outside the gene matches. CDR1 is LGHNA and CDR2 is YNFKEQ in the germline V gene. CDR3: CASSQDRDRGPGYTF. CDR3 in DNA: TGTGCCAGCAGCCAAGATCGGGACAGGGGGCCTGGCTACACCTTC.

This clonotype was detected only a few times. The V call is TRBV28, the J call TRBJ2-3; 8 bases line up with TRBD2. Germline CDR1 MDHEN, CDR2 SYDVKM. The CDR3 totals 12 residues. The V and J ends lost 1 base and 11 bases, in that order; junction bases with no gene match: 2. CDR3 DNA sequence: TGTGCCAGCAGTTTATCGGGGGGGGGGCAGTATTTT. Protein product: CASSLSGGGQYF.

The genes are TRBV29-1 and TRBJ2-1, with 11 bases identical to TRBD2. The CDR3 is 16 residues long. Germline loops: CDR1 SQVTM, CDR2 ANQGSEA. Trimming at V came to 0 bases and at J to 8 bases, leaving 9 bases not matched to a gene. This chain's CDR3 is CSVEDSSGRFIDEQFF. The DNA for the CDR3 is TGCAGCGTTGAAGATTCTAGCGGGAGGTTTATCGATGAGCAGTTCTTC.

This clonotype was detected only a few times. The CDR3 here is CASSLSAGGYTDTQYF. DNA for the CDR3: TGTGCCAGCAGTTTATCTGCGGGAGGGTACACAGATACGCAGTATTTT. The chain carries TRBV27 and TRBJ2-3; 9 bases fit TRBD2. The CDR3 runs 16 residues. The trim removed 0 bases at V and 2 bases at J, leaving 3 bases unmatched. CDR1 is MNHEY and CDR2 is SMNVEV in the germline V gene (reference sequence).

The rearrangement joins TRBV20-1 to TRBJ2-3, with D uncertain. The V end lost 6 bases, the J end lost 2 bases, and 9 bases lay between the germline ends. Germline V gene data show CDR1 as DFQATT and CDR2 as SNEGSKA (reference sequence). This CDR3 has 12 residues. The CDR3 DNA reads TGCAGTGCCCCGACCGCCACAGATACGCAGTATTTT. Amino acids: CSAPTATDTQYF.